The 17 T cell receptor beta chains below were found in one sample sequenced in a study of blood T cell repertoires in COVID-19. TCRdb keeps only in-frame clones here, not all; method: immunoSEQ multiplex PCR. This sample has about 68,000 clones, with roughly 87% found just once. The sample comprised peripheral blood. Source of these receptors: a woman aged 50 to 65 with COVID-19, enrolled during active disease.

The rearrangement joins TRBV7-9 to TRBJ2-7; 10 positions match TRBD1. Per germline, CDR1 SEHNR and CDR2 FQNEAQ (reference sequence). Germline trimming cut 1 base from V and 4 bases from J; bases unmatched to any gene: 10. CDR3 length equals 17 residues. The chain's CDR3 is CASSLEVLGQGFYEQYF. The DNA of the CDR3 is TGTGCCAGCAGCTTAGAGGTTTTGGGACAGGGGTTTTACGAGCAGTACTTC.

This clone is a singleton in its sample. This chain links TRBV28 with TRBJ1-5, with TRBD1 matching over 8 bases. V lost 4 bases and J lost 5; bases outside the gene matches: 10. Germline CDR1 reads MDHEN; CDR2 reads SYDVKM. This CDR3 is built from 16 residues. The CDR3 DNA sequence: TGTGCCAGCAGTTCCATTTCCCGACAGGGGTATCAGCCCCAGCATTTT. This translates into CASSSISRQGYQPQHF.

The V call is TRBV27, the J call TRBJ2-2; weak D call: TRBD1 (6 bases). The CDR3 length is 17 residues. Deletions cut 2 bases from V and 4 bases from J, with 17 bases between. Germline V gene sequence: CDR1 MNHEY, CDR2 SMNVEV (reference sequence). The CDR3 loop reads CASSLNPQGIITGELFF. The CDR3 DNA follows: TGTGCCAGCAGTTTAAACCCACAGGGAATAATCACCGGGGAGCTGTTTTTT.

CDR3: CASSLTRSGTYTDTQYF. The CDR3 DNA sequence: TGTGCCAGCAGCTTAACTAGGAGCGGAACATACACAGATACGCAGTATTTT. The J gene is TRBJ2-3, the V gene TRBV7-3, with a possible D match to TRBD2 (5 bases). V was cut by 0 bases and J by 2 bases, with 15 bases left in between. Germline CDR1 and CDR2: SGHTA and FQGTGA. This CDR3 is 17 amino acids long. The variable domain in full, with the rest retrieved from reference TRBV7-3 and TRBJ2-3, is GAGVSQTPSNKVTEKGKYVELRCDPISGHTALYWYRQSLGQGPEFLIYFQGTGAADDSGLPNDRFFAVRPEGSVSTLKIQRTERGDSAVYLCASSLTRSGTYTDTQYFGPGTRLTVL.

CDR3 residues: CASSKINEQYF. The CDR3 nucleotides read TGTGCCAGCAGCAAAATTAACGAGCAGTACTTC. The chain has TRBV21-1 and TRBJ2-7; the DNA was not used to check the table's D call, TRBD2. TRBV21-1 is a pseudogene segment. The CDR3 is made up of 11 amino acids.

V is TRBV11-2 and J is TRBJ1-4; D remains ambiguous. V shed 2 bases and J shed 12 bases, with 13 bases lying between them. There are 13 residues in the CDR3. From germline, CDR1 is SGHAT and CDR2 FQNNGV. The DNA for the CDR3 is TGTGCCAGCAGCTTAAGGAGGGCGCGGGAACTGTTTTTT. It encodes CASSLRRARELFF.

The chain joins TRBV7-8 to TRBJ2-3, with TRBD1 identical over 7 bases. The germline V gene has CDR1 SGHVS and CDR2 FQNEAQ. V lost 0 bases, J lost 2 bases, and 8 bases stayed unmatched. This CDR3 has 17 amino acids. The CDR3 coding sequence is TGTGCCAGCAGCTTAGCTTCCGGGACAGTAATCACAGATACGCAGTATTTT. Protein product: CASSLASGTVITDTQYF. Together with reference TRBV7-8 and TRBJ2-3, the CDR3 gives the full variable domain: GAGVSQSPRYKVAKRGQDVALRCDPISGHVSLFWYQQALGQGPEFLTYFQNEAQLDKSGLPSDRFFAERPEGSVSTLKIQRTQQEDSAVYLCASSLASGTVITDTQYFGPGTRLTVL.

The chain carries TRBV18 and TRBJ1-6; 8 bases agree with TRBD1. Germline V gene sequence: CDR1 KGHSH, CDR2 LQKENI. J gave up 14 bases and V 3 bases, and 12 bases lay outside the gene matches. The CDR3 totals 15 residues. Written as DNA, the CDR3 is TGTGCCAGCTCACCTTTAATCGGGACAGGAAGCGCCCTCCACTTT. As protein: CASSPLIGTGSALHF. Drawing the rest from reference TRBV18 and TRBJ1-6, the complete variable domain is NAGVMQNPRHLVRRRGQEARLRCSPMKGHSHVYWYRQLPEEGLKFMVYLQKENIIDESGMPKERFSAEFPKEGPSILRIQQVVRGDSAAYFCASSPLIGTGSALHFGNGTRLTVT.

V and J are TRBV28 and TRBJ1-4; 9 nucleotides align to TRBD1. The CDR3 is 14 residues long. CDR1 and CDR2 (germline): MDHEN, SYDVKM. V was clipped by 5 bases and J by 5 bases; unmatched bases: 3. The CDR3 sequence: CASSTGGSNEKLFF. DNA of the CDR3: TGTGCCAGCAGTACAGGGGGCTCGAATGAAAAACTGTTTTTT. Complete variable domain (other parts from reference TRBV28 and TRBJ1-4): DVKVTQSSRYLVKRTGEKVFLECVQDMDHENMFWYRQDPGLGLRLIYFSYDVKMKEKGDIPEGYSVSREKKERFSLILESASTNQTSMYLCASSTGGSNEKLFFGSGTQLSVL.

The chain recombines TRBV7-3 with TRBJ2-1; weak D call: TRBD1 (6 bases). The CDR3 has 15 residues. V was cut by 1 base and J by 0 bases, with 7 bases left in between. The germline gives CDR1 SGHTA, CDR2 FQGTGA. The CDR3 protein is CASSLIGGSYNEQFF. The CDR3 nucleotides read TGTGCCAGCAGCTTAATAGGGGGCTCCTACAATGAGCAGTTCTTC.

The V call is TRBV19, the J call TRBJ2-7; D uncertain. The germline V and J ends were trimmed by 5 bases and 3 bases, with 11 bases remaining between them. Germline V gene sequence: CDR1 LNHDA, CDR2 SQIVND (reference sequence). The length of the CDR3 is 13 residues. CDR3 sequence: CASSSDIIYEQYF. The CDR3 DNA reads TGTGCCAGTAGTTCCGACATTATCTACGAGCAGTACTTC. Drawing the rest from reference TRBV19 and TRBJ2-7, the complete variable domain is DGGITQSPKYLFRKEGQNVTLSCEQNLNHDAMYWYRQDPGQGLRLIYYSQIVNDFQKGDIAEGYSVSREKKESFPLTVTSAQKNPTAFYLCASSSDIIYEQYFGPGTRLTVT.

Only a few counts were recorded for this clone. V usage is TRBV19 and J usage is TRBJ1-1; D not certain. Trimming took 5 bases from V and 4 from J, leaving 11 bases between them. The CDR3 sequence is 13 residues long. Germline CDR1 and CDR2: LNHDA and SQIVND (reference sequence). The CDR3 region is CASSPWGGTEAFF. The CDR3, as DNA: TGTGCCAGTAGTCCCTGGGGAGGCACTGAAGCTTTCTTT. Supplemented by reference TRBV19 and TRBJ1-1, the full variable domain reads DGGITQSPKYLFRKEGQNVTLSCEQNLNHDAMYWYRQDPGQGLRLIYYSQIVNDFQKGDIAEGYSVSREKKESFPLTVTSAQKNPTAFYLCASSPWGGTEAFFGQGTRLTVV.

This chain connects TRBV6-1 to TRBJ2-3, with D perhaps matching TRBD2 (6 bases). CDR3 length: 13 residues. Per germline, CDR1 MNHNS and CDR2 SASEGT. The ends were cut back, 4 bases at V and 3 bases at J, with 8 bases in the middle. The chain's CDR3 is CASSVAETDTQYF. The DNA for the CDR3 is TGTGCCAGCAGTGTAGCGGAGACAGATACGCAGTATTTT.

The CDR3 region is CASSTSGTGNQPQHF. The CDR3 coding sequence is TGTGCCAGCAGCACTAGCGGGACAGGGAATCAGCCCCAGCATTTT. The V and J genes are TRBV28 and TRBJ1-5; 9 nucleotides line up with TRBD1. The germline gives CDR1 MDHEN, CDR2 SYDVKM. The CDR3 is 15 residues long. With 6 bases clipped from V and 4 bases from J, the junction kept 7 bases outside the gene matches.

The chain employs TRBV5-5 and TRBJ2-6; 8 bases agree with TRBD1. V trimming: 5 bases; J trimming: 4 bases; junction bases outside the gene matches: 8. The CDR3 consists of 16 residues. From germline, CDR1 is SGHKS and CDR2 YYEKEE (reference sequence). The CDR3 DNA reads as TGTGCCAGCAGTCCTAGGACAGGGTTGGGGGCCAACGTCCTGACTTTC. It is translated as CASSPRTGLGANVLTF.

The CDR3 spells CASSQDLTARREQYF. CDR3 coding DNA: TGTGCCAGCAGCCAAGATCTCACAGCCCGCCGAGAGCAGTACTTC. The chain uses TRBV3-1 (or the pseudogene TRBV3-2) and TRBJ2-7; D is unclear. This CDR3 contains 15 residues. V was clipped by 0 bases and J by 7 bases, with 16 bases between them. From germline, CDR1 is LGHDT and CDR2 YNNKEL (reference sequence).

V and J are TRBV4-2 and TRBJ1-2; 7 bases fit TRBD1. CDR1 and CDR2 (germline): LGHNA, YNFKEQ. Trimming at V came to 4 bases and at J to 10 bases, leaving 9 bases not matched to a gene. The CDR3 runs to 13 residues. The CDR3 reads CASSPPPTGSYTF. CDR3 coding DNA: TGTGCCAGCAGCCCACCCCCGACAGGGTCCTACACCTTC.